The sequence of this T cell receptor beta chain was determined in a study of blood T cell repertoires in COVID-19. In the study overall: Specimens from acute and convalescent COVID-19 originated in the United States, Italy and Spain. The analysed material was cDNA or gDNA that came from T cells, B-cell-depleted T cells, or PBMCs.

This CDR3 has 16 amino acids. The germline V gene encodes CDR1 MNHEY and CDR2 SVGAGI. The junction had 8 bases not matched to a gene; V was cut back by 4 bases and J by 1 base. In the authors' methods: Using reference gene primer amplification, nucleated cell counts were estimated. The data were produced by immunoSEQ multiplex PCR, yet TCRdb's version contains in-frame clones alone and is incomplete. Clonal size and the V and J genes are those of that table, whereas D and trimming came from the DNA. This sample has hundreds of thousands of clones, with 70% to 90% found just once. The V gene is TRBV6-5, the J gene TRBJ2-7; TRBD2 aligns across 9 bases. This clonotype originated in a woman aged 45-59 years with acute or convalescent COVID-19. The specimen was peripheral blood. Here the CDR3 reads CASSSETSGGSYEQYF. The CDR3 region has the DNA TGTGCCAGCAGTTCCGAGACTAGCGGAGGATCCTACGAGCAGTACTTC.